This TCR beta chain was sequenced during a study of human T cells and chemical hapten exposure. Per the authors' pipeline: There were a median of around 97,000 TCRs per sample, with a range from about 20,000 to 700,000. TCRdb re-called the RACE reads through MiXCR, storing one row per CDR3 protein. V and J calls and clone size were set by TCRdb, not the authors. The sample includes more than 35,000 distinct CDR3 sequences, approximately 6.3% seen only once; the top ten take about 10%. Study-wide points: The number of TCRs above 1 in 1000 frequency did not change after DPC sensitization.

This clonotype was observed a handful of times. As yet, its antigen is unknown. Time point of the sample: patch test 1, 2 weeks after DPC sensitization. Stated treatment: therapeutic diphenylcyclopropenone sensitization with weekly scalp DPC. Unfractionated whole blood was the source of the extracted total RNA. The TCR sequence derives from a woman under 40 with alopecia areata. Some clones in this sample may be carry-over from other donors' samples. Material: whole blood, obtained in connection with sensitization to the hapten diphenylcyclopropenone (DPC).

Written as DNA, the CDR3 is TGTGCCAGCAATAGAAGGTACGGTACGGACTCTGGAAACACCATATATTTT. As protein: CASNRRYGTDSGNTIYF. The chain employs TRBV2 and TRBJ1-3; no clear D gene. Germline-derived CDR1 and CDR2 are SNHLY and FYNNEI. The CDR3 contains 17 residues. V was cut by 7 bases and J by 0 bases, with 19 bases left in between.